This T cell receptor (beta chain) was documented in a study of blood T cell repertoires in COVID-19. This CDR3 has 16 residues. J lost 5 bases, V lost 4 bases, and 10 bases had no gene match. The germline V gene has CDR1 SGDLS and CDR2 YYNGEE. Some clones are missing from TCRdb's copy, which holds only in-frame ones; the method was immunoSEQ multiplex PCR. The sample lists around 340,000 clones, 88% seen once, with just over 1% in the top ten. The sample was PBMCs or T cells enriched from blood (not recorded which). This sequence joins TRBV9 and TRBJ2-5; 11 nucleotides line up with TRBD1. The origin of this receptor is a woman in her twenties or thirties who had been exposed to COVID-19. The CDR3 nucleotides are TGTGCCAGCAGCCCCGGGACAGGGGGGTATTTCGAGACCCAGTACTTC. It codes for CASSPGTGGYFETQYF.